The 27 T cell receptor beta chains below were found in one sample sequenced in a study of long-term antiretroviral therapy in people with HIV. Assay version v3.0 of immunoSEQ was used, and it was run at survey level. Generated by immunoSEQ multiplex PCR, the TCRdb table keeps only in-frame clones and is missing some. This table holds 9,500 to 15,000 clones, 60% to 85% found once. This sample comprised unsorted PBMCs, obtained 0.8 years before starting antiretroviral therapy. The receptors derive from a woman in her 40s with HIV.

The rearrangement joins TRBV30 to TRBJ1-1; unclear D gene. Trimming removed 1 base from V and 7 bases from J, with 10 bases in between. Germline CDR1 and CDR2: GTSNPN and SVGIG (reference sequence). CDR3 length: 12 residues. The CDR3 sequence: CAWSENEGEAFF. CDR3 DNA: TGTGCCTGGAGTGAGAATGAGGGTGAAGCTTTCTTT. Together with reference TRBV30 and TRBJ1-1, the CDR3 gives the full variable domain: SQTIHQWPATLVQPVGSPLSLECTVEGTSNPNLYWYRQAAGRGLQLLFYSVGIGQISSEVPQNLSASRPQDRQFILSSKKLLLSDSGFYLCAWSENEGEAFFGQGTRLTVV.

This sequence joins TRBV7-2 and TRBJ1-5; D is ambiguous. Per the germline V gene, CDR1 is SGHTA and CDR2 is FQGNSA. CDR3 size: 13 residues. The V gene lost 0 bases and the J gene lost 7 bases, with 7 bases spanning the gap. CDR3 in DNA: TGTGCCAGCAGCTTAGCCCAGGTCCAGCCCCAGCATTTT. It yields the protein CASSLAQVQPQHF.

V is TRBV2 and J is TRBJ2-2; D is possibly TRBD1 or TRBD2 (6 bases each). CDR1 is SNHLY, CDR2 FYNNEI, per germline. V was trimmed by 3 bases and J by 6 bases, leaving 11 bases between them. This CDR3 comprises 14 residues. The CDR3 region has the DNA TGTGCCAGCAGTGATTTGGGGGGCCCCGGGGAGCTGTTTTTT. It translates to CASSDLGGPGELFF.

This clone has only one observation. The V call is TRBV4-2, the J call TRBJ2-6; D ambiguous. V was cut by 0 bases and J by 0 bases, with 12 bases left in between. The CDR3 contains 18 residues. CDR1 and CDR2 from the germline V gene are LGHNA and YNFKEQ. The CDR3 DNA reads TGTGCCAGCAGCCAAGAGCAACAGATGACCTCTGGGGCCAACGTCCTGACTTTC. Amino acids: CASSQEQQMTSGANVLTF.

Written as DNA, the CDR3 is TGTGCCAGCAGTGACATACCATGGGGGGCTGTATCTGGCTACACCTTC. It is translated as CASSDIPWGAVSGYTF. The chain is built from TRBV6-1 and TRBJ1-2; D perhaps matches TRBD1 (6 bases). Germline V gene data show CDR1 as MNHNS and CDR2 as SASEGT. This CDR3 comprises 16 residues. Trimming cost V 3 bases and J 7 bases, with 21 bases left between them.

This clone has only one observation. The chain couples TRBV7-9 to TRBJ2-5, with 11 nucleotides matching TRBD2. The junction had 8 bases not matched to a gene; V was cut back by 4 bases and J by 1 base. The CDR3 sequence is 17 residues long. Germline V lookup: CDR1 SEHNR, CDR2 FQNEAQ (reference sequence). The CDR3 reads CASSSPGLADSQETQYF. As DNA, the CDR3 is TGTGCCAGCAGCTCTCCGGGACTAGCGGATTCCCAAGAGACCCAGTACTTC.

This clone was picked up a small number of times. The rearrangement joins TRBV13 to TRBJ1-2, with TRBD1 as a possible D gene (6 bases). The CDR3 spans 15 residues. V lost 4 bases, J lost 0 bases, and 12 bases lay in between. The germline V gene has CDR1 PRHDT and CDR2 FYEKMQ (reference sequence). The CDR3 DNA is TGTGCCAGCAGCTCAATGGACAGTCCTAACTATGGCTACACCTTC. Its protein is CASSSMDSPNYGYTF.

The CDR3 bases are TGTGCCAGTCCTCCGGGTAGGGGGTTGCTTCTGGTTGGAAACACCATATATTTT. It encodes CASPPGRGLLLVGNTIYF. The V gene is TRBV25-1, the J gene TRBJ1-3; tentatively, D is TRBD1 (6 bases). CDR1 MGHDK and CDR2 SYGVNS come from the germline V gene. This CDR3 is built from 18 residues. Trimming removed 9 bases at V and 3 bases at J, with 27 bases between.

The CDR3 sequence: CATSRAELARSTDTQYF. As DNA, the CDR3 is TGTGCCACCAGCAGAGCCGAACTAGCACGAAGCACAGATACGCAGTATTTT. The chain uses TRBV15 and TRBJ2-3; possibly TRBD2 for D (6 bases). This CDR3 region has 17 residues. In germline, CDR1 is LNHNV, CDR2 YYDKDF (reference sequence). The ends were cut back, 1 base at V and 0 bases at J, with 14 bases in the middle.

This clone was detected once. The chain uses TRBV19 and TRBJ2-3, with D perhaps matching TRBD1 or TRBD2 (6 bases each). The germline gives CDR1 LNHDA, CDR2 SQIVND (reference sequence). With 0 bases removed from V and 5 bases from J, the gap between germline ends came to 18 bases. CDR3 length: 17 residues. CDR3 DNA sequence: TGTGCCAGTAGTATAGACGGGGGCGGGCTACGGAAAGATACGCAGTATTTT. Encoded protein: CASSIDGGGLRKDTQYF.

This clone was seen once. The chain employs TRBV5-1 and TRBJ2-2; 7 bases match TRBD1. CDR1 is SGHRS, CDR2 YFSETQ, per germline. After removal of 0 bases from V and 7 bases from J, the junction contained 3 bases not matched to a gene. There are 14 residues in the CDR3. CDR3 amino acids: CASSLEGANGELFF. The DNA of the CDR3 is TGCGCCAGCAGCTTGGAGGGGGCGAACGGGGAGCTGTTTTTT.

This chain uses TRBV5-4 with TRBJ2-2; 8 bases match TRBD2. The CDR3 extends over 16 amino acids. J was trimmed by 4 bases and V by 1 base; bases with no gene match: 6. Germline-derived CDR1 and CDR2 are SGHNT and YYREEE (reference sequence). The CDR3 sequence is CASSLNPGGFTGELFF. The CDR3 DNA reads TGTGCCAGCAGCTTGAACCCGGGGGGGTTCACCGGGGAGCTGTTTTTT.

The V gene is TRBV7-9, the J gene TRBJ1-2; 8 positions agree with TRBD1. CDR1 is SEHNR and CDR2 is FQNEAQ in the germline V gene (reference sequence). The CDR3 is made up of 15 amino acids. Trimming cost V 5 bases and J 3 bases; bases outside gene matches: 8. The CDR3 DNA sequence: TGTGCCAGCAGCCCCCGACAGGGGTCGGACTATGGCTACACCTTC. As protein: CASSPRQGSDYGYTF.

This clone was seen only a few times. DNA for the CDR3: TGTGCCAGCAGCACACAGGGAAACGAGCAGTACTTC. Translated, it gives CASSTQGNEQYF. The chain combines TRBV7-2 with TRBJ2-7, with D tentatively TRBD1 (6 bases). CDR1 and CDR2 (germline): SGHTA, FQGNSA. The CDR3 runs 12 residues. V lost 5 bases to trimming and J lost 5 bases, with 10 bases between them. Variable domain in full (rest from reference TRBV7-2 and TRBJ2-7): GAGVSQSPSNKVTEKGKDVELRCDPISGHTALYWYRQSLGQGLEFLIYFQGNSAPDKSGLPSDRFSAERTGGSVSTLTIQRTQQEDSAVYLCASSTQGNEQYFGPGTRLTVT.

The chain joins TRBV25-1 to TRBJ2-1; D is perhaps TRBD2 (6 bases). The ends were cut back, 4 bases at V and 15 bases at J, with 13 bases in the middle. Germline values: CDR1 MGHDK, CDR2 SYGVNS. The CDR3 spans 11 residues. The CDR3 nucleotides are TGTGCCAGCAGTGGGGCCGGGACTGGGTTCTTC. It translates to CASSGAGTGFF.

This clone was seen once. The rearrangement uses TRBV7-8 and TRBJ2-4; weak D call: TRBD2 (6 bases). The CDR3 is 17 residues long. V was pared by 2 bases and J by 8 bases, with 22 bases between. The germline V gene has CDR1 SGHVS and CDR2 FQNEAQ. The CDR3: CASSLSPPGPGVYIQYF. The CDR3 DNA is TGTGCCAGCAGCTTATCCCCCCCGGGACCGGGGGTATACATTCAGTACTTC.

The DNA of the CDR3 is TGTGCCAGCTCTCTACAGCTTATGGTTGGCTACGAGCAGTACTTC. This sequence encodes CASSLQLMVGYEQYF. J is TRBJ2-7 and V is TRBV2, with D hard to call. CDR3 size: 15 residues. Germline-derived CDR1 and CDR2 are SNHLY and FYNNEI. V gave up 8 bases and J gave up 3 bases, with 20 bases separating them.

The chain recombines TRBV4-1 with TRBJ2-7; 7 bases fit TRBD1. CDR1 and CDR2 from the germline V gene are MGHRA and YSYEKL. CDR3 length: 17 residues. Unmatched junction bases numbered 13, after V lost 0 bases and J lost 5 bases. In nucleotides, the CDR3 is TGCGCCAGCAGCCAAGATCCGGTCCCAACAGGGGCCCACGAGCAGTACTTC. It specifies CASSQDPVPTGAHEQYF.

The chain carries TRBV28 and TRBJ2-5; either TRBD1 or TRBD2 may supply D (5 bases each). The length of the CDR3 is 14 residues. The germline V gene encodes CDR1 MDHEN and CDR2 SYDVKM. Trimming cost V 4 bases and J 9 bases, with 18 bases left between them. CDR3 region: CASSSGTEPWAQYF. The CDR3 DNA is TGTGCCAGCAGTTCAGGGACGGAGCCGTGGGCCCAGTACTTC.

The chain employs TRBV5-5 and TRBJ1-2; a weak D match, TRBD1 (5 bases). Trimming removed 3 bases from V and 7 bases from J, with 22 bases in between. This CDR3 has 16 amino acids. CDR1 SGHKS and CDR2 YYEKEE come from the germline V gene (reference sequence). CDR3 region: CASSSTNVGVSSGYTF. As DNA, the CDR3 is TGTGCCAGCAGCTCGACTAACGTGGGGGTTAGTAGTGGCTACACCTTC.

The rearrangement links TRBV19 to TRBJ2-5; D possibly corresponds to TRBD2 (5 bases). V dropped 4 bases and J dropped 6 bases, with 6 bases sitting between them. Germline loops: CDR1 LNHDA, CDR2 SQIVND (reference sequence). CDR3 length equals 11 residues. The CDR3 DNA sequence: TGTGCCAGTAGTAACGGGAAGACCCAGTACTTC. Translation: CASSNGKTQYF.

The V and J genes are TRBV5-6 and TRBJ2-1, with 10 bases aligning to TRBD2. The ends lost 1 base at V and 6 bases at J; junction bases unmatched: 4. CDR3 length: 15 residues. CDR1 is SGHDT, CDR2 YYEEEE, per germline. The DNA for the CDR3 is TGTGCCAGCAGCTTGCTAGCGGGAGCCTCCAATGAGCAGTTCTTC. Encoded protein: CASSLLAGASNEQFF.

CDR3 loop: CASSLALWASSYEQYF. CDR3 bases: TGTGCCAGCAGCTTAGCGCTATGGGCTAGCTCCTACGAGCAGTACTTC. The gene calls are TRBV7-8 and TRBJ2-7; D is uncertain. V lost 0 bases and J lost 0, with 12 bases in between. From germline, CDR1 is SGHVS and CDR2 FQNEAQ. This CDR3 has 16 residues.

The chain is built from TRBV7-9 and TRBJ2-2; D might be TRBD2 (5 bases). V lost 0 bases and J lost 7, with 15 bases in between. This CDR3 region has 16 residues. Germline CDR1 and CDR2: SEHNR and FQNEAQ (reference sequence). The CDR3 bases are TGTGCCAGCAGCTTAGCCCATACTAGATACAACGGGGAGCTGTTTTTT. Its translation: CASSLAHTRYNGELFF.

The chain links TRBV7-8 to TRBJ1-1, with 9 positions matching TRBD1. The V and J ends lost 4 bases and 9 bases, in that order; junction bases with no gene match: 9. CDR1 is SGHVS, CDR2 FQNEAQ, per germline. The CDR3 has 14 amino acids. The CDR3 sequence is CASSYLRDREQAFF. The DNA of the CDR3 is TGTGCCAGCAGCTACCTCCGGGACAGGGAACAAGCTTTCTTT.

V gene TRBV28 combines with J gene TRBJ2-1, with TRBD2 as a possible D gene (6 bases). CDR1 is MDHEN and CDR2 is SYDVKM in the germline V gene. V was shortened by 1 base and J by 1 base, with 11 bases between the two germline ends. This CDR3 is built from 16 residues. This CDR3 reads CASSLLSGASYNEQFF. DNA for the CDR3: TGTGCCAGCAGTTTATTATCGGGAGCGTCCTACAATGAGCAGTTCTTC.

The chain couples TRBV6-1 to TRBJ2-1; no definite D call. Trimming pared 6 bases from V and 5 bases from J, leaving 14 bases between. Germline V lookup: CDR1 MNHNS, CDR2 SASEGT. This CDR3 comprises 14 residues. The CDR3: CASSSRSADNEQFF. The CDR3 nucleotides read TGTGCCAGCAGCTCCAGGTCGGCGGACAATGAGCAGTTCTTC.